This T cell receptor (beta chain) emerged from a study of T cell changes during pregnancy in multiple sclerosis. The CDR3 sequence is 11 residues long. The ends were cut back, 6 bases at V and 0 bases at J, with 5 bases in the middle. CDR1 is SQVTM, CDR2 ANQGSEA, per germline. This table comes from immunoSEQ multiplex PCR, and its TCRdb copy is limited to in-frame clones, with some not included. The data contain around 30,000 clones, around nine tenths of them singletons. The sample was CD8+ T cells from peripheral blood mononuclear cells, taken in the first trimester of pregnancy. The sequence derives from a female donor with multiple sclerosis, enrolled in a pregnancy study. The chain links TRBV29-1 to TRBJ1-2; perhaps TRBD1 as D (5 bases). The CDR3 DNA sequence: TGCAGCGTGGGGCCTAACTATGGCTACACCTTC. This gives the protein CSVGPNYGYTF.